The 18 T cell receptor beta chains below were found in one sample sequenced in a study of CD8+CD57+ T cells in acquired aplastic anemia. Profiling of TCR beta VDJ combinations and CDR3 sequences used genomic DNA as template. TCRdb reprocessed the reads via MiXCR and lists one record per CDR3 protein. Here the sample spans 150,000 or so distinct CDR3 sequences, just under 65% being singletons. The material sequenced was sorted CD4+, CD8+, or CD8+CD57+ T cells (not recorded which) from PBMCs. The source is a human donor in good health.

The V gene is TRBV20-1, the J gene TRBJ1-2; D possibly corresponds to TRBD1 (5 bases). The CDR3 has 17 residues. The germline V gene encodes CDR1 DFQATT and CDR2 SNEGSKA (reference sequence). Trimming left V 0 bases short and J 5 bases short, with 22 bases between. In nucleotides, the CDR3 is TGCAGTGCTAGAGAGGGAACCTTAGGGACGCTGGGGTATGGCTACACCTTC. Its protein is CSAREGTLGTLGYGYTF.

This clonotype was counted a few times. This CDR3 reads CSVRAGENTEAFF. CDR3 in DNA: TGCAGCGTTCGGGCAGGGGAAAACACTGAAGCTTTCTTT. J is TRBJ1-1 and V is TRBV29-1; D may be TRBD1 (6 bases). V was shortened by 5 bases and J by 2 bases, with 12 bases between the two germline ends. The germline V gene encodes CDR1 SQVTM and CDR2 ANQGSEA. CDR3 size: 13 residues.

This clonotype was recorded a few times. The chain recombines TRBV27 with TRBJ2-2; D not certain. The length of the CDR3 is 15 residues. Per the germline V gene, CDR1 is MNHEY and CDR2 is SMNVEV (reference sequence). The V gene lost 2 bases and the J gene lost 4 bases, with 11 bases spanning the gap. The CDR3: CASSLPAVGTGELFF. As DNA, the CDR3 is TGTGCCAGCAGTTTACCTGCGGTTGGCACCGGGGAGCTGTTTTTT.

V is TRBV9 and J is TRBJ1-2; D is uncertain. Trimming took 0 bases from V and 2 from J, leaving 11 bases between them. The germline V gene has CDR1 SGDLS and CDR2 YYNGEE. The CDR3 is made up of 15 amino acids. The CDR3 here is CASSVGTDMNYGYTF. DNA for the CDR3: TGTGCCAGCAGCGTAGGGACCGACATGAACTATGGCTACACCTTC.

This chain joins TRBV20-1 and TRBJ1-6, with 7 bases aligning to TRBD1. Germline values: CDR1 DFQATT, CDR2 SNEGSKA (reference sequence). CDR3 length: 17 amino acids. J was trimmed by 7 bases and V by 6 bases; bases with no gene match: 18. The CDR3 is CSARHYPRTGGNSPLHF. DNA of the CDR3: TGCAGTGCGCGCCATTACCCGAGGACAGGTGGCAATTCACCCCTCCACTTT.

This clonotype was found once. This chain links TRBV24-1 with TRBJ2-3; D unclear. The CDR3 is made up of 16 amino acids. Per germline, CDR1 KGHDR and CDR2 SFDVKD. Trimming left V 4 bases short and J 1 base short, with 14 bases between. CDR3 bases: TGTGCCACCAGTGACCCAACTAAGGGCCGCACAGATACGCAGTATTTT. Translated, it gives CATSDPTKGRTDTQYF.

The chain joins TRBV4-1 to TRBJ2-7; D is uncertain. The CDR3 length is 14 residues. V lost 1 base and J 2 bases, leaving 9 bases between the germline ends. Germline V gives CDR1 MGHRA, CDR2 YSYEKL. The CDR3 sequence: CASSQVLATYEQYF. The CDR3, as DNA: TGCGCCAGCAGCCAAGTCTTGGCAACCTACGAGCAGTACTTC.

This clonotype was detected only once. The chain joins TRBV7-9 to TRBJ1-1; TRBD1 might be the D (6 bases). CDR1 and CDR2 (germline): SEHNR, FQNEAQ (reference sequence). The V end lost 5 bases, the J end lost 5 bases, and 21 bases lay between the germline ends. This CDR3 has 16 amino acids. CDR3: CASSPVGLGAVTEAFF. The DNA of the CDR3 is TGTGCCAGCAGCCCGGTAGGTTTGGGGGCTGTGACTGAAGCTTTCTTT.

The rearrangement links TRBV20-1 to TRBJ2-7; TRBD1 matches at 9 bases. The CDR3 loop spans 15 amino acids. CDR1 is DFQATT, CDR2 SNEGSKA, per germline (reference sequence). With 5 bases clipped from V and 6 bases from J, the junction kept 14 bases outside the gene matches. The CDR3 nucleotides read TGCAGTGCTCCGAACCCACAGGGGGCTGTGGTCGAGCAGTACTTC. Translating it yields CSAPNPQGAVVEQYF.

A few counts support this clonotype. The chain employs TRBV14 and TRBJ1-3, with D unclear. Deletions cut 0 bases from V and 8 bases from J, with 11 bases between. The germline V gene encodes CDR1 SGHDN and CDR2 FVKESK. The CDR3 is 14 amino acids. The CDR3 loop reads CASSQETSGDTIYF. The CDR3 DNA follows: TGTGCCAGCAGCCAAGAGACTAGCGGGGACACCATATATTTT.

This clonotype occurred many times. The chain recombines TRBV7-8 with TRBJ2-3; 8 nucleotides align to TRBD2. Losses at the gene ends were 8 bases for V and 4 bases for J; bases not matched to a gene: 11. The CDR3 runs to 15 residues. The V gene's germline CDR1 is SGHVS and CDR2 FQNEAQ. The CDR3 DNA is TGTGCCAGCGTCGAGAGGGGCGGGAGGCCAGATACGCAGTATTTT. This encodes CASVERGGRPDTQYF.

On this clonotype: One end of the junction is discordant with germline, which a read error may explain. This CDR3 reads CATSDTGTGNYGYTF. The CDR3 DNA reads TGCGCCACCAGTGACACCGGGACAGGGAACTATGGCTACACCTTC. The chain links TRBV24-1 to TRBJ1-2; 9 bases are shared with TRBD1. Germline V gene data show CDR1 as KGHDR and CDR2 as SFDVKD. The CDR3 runs 15 residues.

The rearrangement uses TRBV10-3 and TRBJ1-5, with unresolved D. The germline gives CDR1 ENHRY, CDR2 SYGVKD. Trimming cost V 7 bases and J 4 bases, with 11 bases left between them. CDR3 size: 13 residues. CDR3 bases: TGTGCCATCAATAAGGACTTTAATCAGCCCCAGCATTTT. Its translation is CAINKDFNQPQHF.

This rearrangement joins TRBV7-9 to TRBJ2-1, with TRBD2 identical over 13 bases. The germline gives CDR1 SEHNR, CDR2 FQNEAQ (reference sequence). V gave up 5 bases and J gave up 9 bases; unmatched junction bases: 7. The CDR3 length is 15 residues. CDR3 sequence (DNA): TGTGCCAGCAGCGGGCGGACTAGCGGGAGTGGTGAGCAGTTCTTC. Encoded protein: CASSGRTSGSGEQFF. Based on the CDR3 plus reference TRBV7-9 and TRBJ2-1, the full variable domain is DTGVSQNPRHKITKRGQNVTFRCDPISEHNRLYWYRQTLGQGPEFLTYFQNEAQLEKSRLLSDRFSAERPKGSFSTLEIQRTEQGDSAMYLCASSGRTSGSGEQFFGPGTRLTVL.

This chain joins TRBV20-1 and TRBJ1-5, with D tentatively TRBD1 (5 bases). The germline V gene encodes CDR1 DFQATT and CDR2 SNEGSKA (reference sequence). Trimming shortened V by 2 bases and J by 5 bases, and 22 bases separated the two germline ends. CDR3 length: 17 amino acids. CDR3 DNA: TGCAGTGCTAGATTTGGAAATAACCGGGACTCCGATCAGCCCCAGCATTTT. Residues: CSARFGNNRDSDQPQHF.

CDR3 sequence: CSARDTRQSLINSPLHF. CDR3 sequence (DNA): TGCAGTGCTAGAGATACTCGCCAGAGTTTGATTAATTCACCCCTCCACTTT. This sequence joins TRBV20-1 and TRBJ1-6, with no clear D. This CDR3 region has 17 residues. Trimming took off 0 bases at V and 6 bases at J, with 18 bases between the two ends. Germline values: CDR1 DFQATT, CDR2 SNEGSKA (reference sequence).

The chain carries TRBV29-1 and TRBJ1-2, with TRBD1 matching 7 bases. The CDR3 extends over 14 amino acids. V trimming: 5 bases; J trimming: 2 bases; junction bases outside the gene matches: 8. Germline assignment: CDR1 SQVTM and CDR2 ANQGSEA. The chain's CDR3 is CSVPPTGRNYGYTF. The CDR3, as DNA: TGCAGCGTTCCTCCGACAGGGCGAAACTATGGCTACACCTTC. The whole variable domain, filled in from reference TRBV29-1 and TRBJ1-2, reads SAVISQKPSRDICQRGTSLTIQCQVDSQVTMMFWYRQQPGQSLTLIATANQGSEATYESGFVIDKFPISRPNLTFSTLTVSNMSPEDSSIYLCSVPPTGRNYGYTFGSGTRLTVV.

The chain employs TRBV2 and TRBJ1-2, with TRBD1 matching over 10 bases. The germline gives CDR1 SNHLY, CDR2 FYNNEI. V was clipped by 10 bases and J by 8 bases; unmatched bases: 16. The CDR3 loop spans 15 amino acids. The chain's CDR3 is CAITKPGQGIDGYTF. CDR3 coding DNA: TGTGCCATCACGAAACCGGGACAGGGGATCGACGGCTACACCTTC. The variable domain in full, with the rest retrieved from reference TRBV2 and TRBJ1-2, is EPEVTQTPSHQVTQMGQEVILRCVPISNHLYFYWYRQILGQKVEFLVSFYNNEISEKSEIFDDQFSVERPDGSNFTLKIRSTKLEDSAMYFCAITKPGQGIDGYTFGSGTRLTVV.